A selection of T cell receptor beta chains follows, all from one sample in a study of cytomegalovirus exposure and HLA in healthy donors. Sequenced by immunoSEQ multiplex PCR; TCRdb stores in-frame clones only, minus some. The sample yields under 200,000 clones, around 96% seen once. The sequencing input was PBMCs. These receptors were obtained from a woman under 30 in good health and CMV-seronegative. The CDR3 runs from the conserved cysteine through the conserved F or W. The D gene is left open where the match is weak. Clone size appears in some rows only: once, few, many, or a class for an expanded clone.

.,TRBJ2-2,.,TRBV18,CASSPRRGPQSPGELFF,TGTGCCAGCTCACCAAGGAGGGGCCCTCAAAGTCCCGGGGAGCTGTTTTTT
once,TRBJ1-1,.,TRBV11-2,CASSLGGRNTEAFF,TGTGCCAGCAGCTTGGGGGGGCGGAACACTGAAGCTTTCTTT
once,TRBJ1-2,.,TRBV27,CATRGVGEYYGYTF,TGTGCCACCCGGGGGGTTGGGGAATACTATGGCTACACCTTC
.,TRBJ1-6,.,TRBV19,CASSGENSPLHF,TGTGCCAGTAGTGGGGAGAATTCACCCCTCCACTTT
.,TRBJ2-2,TRBD1,TRBV6-6,CASSLFGTGAGELFF,TGTGCCAGCAGTCTGTTCGGGACAGGGGCCGGGGAGCTGTTTTTT
.,TRBJ2-5,.,TRBV6-6,CASSPRQETQYF,TGTGCCAGCAGCCCCAGACAAGAGACCCAGTACTTC
.,TRBJ2-5,TRBD2,TRBV7-2,CASSLKPATSGVQETQYF,TGTGCCAGCAGCTTAAAACCAGCCACTAGCGGGGTTCAAGAGACCCAGTACTTC
.,TRBJ2-3,TRBD2,TRBV29-1,CSVDGGVTDTQYF,TGCAGCGTTGACGGGGGGGTTACAGATACGCAGTATTTT
.,TRBJ1-5,.,TRBV19,CASSTGAGQPQHF,TGTGCCAGTAGTACAGGGGCAGGGCAGCCCCAGCATTTT
.,TRBJ1-1,.,TRBV6-6,CASRTGLRGVVTEAFF,TGTGCCAGCAGGACTGGGTTGCGGGGGGTAGTGACTGAAGCTTTCTTT
once,TRBJ1-2,TRBD1,TRBV5-1,CASYPTGGDGYTF,TGCGCCAGTTACCCAACAGGGGGTGATGGCTACACCTTC
.,TRBJ1-1,TRBD1,TRBV6-5,CASSWGTGGEAFF,TGTGCCAGCAGTTGGGGGACAGGGGGTGAAGCTTTCTTT
.,TRBJ1-2,.,TRBV15,CATSRGRGLGDYGYTF,TGTGCCACCAGCAGAGGGAGAGGACTCGGGGACTATGGCTACACCTTC
once,TRBJ2-7,.,TRBV5-4,CASSGLDEQYF,TGTGCCAGCAGCGGACTGGACGAGCAGTACTTC
once,TRBJ2-3,.,TRBV6-1,CASSDRTDTQYF,TGTGCCAGCAGTGATAGAACAGATACGCAGTATTTT
once,TRBJ1-1,.,TRBV5-4,CASSLGGAWSEAFF,TGTGCCAGCAGCTTGGGTGGGGCGTGGAGTGAAGCTTTCTTT
.,TRBJ2-7,TRBD2,TRBV5-1,CASSLIAGGTYEQYF,TGCGCCAGCAGCTTGATAGCGGGGGGCACCTACGAGCAGTACTTC
.,TRBJ2-1,TRBD1,TRBV5-6,CASSKTGGAWDNEQFF,TGTGCCAGCAGCAAAACAGGGGGCGCCTGGGACAATGAGCAGTTCTTC
.,TRBJ1-1,.,TRBV4-1,CASSQEEDTEAFF,TGCGCCAGCAGCCAGGAGGAAGACACTGAAGCTTTCTTT
.,TRBJ2-2,.,TRBV18,CASSVDSFPGELFF,TGTGCCAGCTCAGTTGACAGTTTCCCCGGGGAGCTGTTTTTT
.,TRBJ1-1,TRBD1,TRBV19,CASRGQGNTEAFF,TGTGCCAGTAGGGGACAGGGAAACACTGAAGCTTTCTTT
.,TRBJ1-5,.,TRBV4-1,CASSQVGFWSYSNQPQHF,TGCGCCAGCAGCCAAGTAGGATTTTGGAGTTATAGCAATCAGCCCCAGCATTTT
.,TRBJ2-5,.,TRBV29-1,CSGGDRRETQYF,TGCAGCGGGGGGGATAGACGGGAGACCCAGTACTTC
.,TRBJ1-2,TRBD1,TRBV14,CASSHLTGDGYGYTF,TGTGCCAGCAGCCACCTGACAGGGGATGGTTATGGCTACACCTTC
.,TRBJ2-5,.,TRBV7-8,CASSFLSFSETQYF,TGTGCCAGCAGCTTCCTCTCGTTCTCGGAGACCCAGTACTTC
.,TRBJ2-1,TRBD2,TRBV7-8,CASSLAGRGSYNEQFF,TGTGCCAGCAGCTTAGCGGGGCGGGGGTCCTACAATGAGCAGTTCTTC
.,TRBJ2-3,.,TRBV6-5,CASSAGLTPPDTQYF,TGTGCCAGCAGTGCTGGGCTAACACCCCCAGATACGCAGTATTTT
.,TRBJ1-5,TRBD1,TRBV27,CASSFSRQGLAHF,TGTGCCAGCAGTTTCTCTCGACAGGGCCTCGCGCATTTT
.,TRBJ1-5,TRBD1,TRBV6-1,CASRRGQGAHGPQHF,TGTGCCAGCAGGCGGGGACAGGGGGCCCATGGGCCCCAGCATTTT
.,TRBJ2-1,TRBD2,TRBV23-1,CASVLHPSGGHHYNEQFF,TGCGCCAGCGTCCTCCACCCGAGCGGGGGCCATCATTACAATGAGCAGTTCTTC
.,TRBJ1-4,.,TRBV5-6,CASSLFGSNEKLFF,TGTGCCAGCAGCTTGTTCGGGTCTAATGAAAAACTGTTTTTT
.,TRBJ1-4,.,TRBV7-2,CASSLTNLGNEKLFF,TGTGCCAGCAGCTTAACTAACTTGGGTAATGAAAAACTGTTTTTT
.,TRBJ1-1,TRBD1,TRBV19,CASSTQRDRGLTEAFF,TGTGCCAGTAGTACGCAACGGGACAGGGGTTTGACTGAAGCTTTCTTT
.,TRBJ2-7,.,TRBV4-2,CASSQDPGLSYEQYF,TGTGCCAGCAGCCAAGATCCCGGACTCTCCTACGAGCAGTACTTC
.,TRBJ2-5,.,TRBV6-1,CASSYGGTQYF,TGTGCCAGCAGTTACGGGGGGACCCAGTACTTC
.,TRBJ2-3,.,TRBV19,CASSIVTGDTQYF,TGTGCCAGTAGTATTGTTACAGGGGATACGCAGTATTTT
.,TRBJ1-5,TRBD1,TRBV5-6,CASSRADRANQPQHF,TGTGCCAGCAGTCGTGCGGACAGGGCAAATCAGCCCCAGCATTTT
.,TRBJ1-1,.,TRBV18,CASSPIFSGSGTEAFF,TGTGCCAGCTCCCCCATATTTTCGGGGTCAGGCACTGAAGCTTTCTTT
.,TRBJ1-2,TRBD1,TRBV19,CASSITGTGGYGYTF,TGTGCCAGTAGTATCACCGGGACAGGGGGCTATGGCTACACCTTC
.,TRBJ2-3,.,TRBV4-1,CASSLIGGRGRGTDTQYF,TGCGCCAGCAGCCTCATAGGGGGTAGGGGTAGGGGCACAGATACGCAGTATTTT
.,TRBJ2-3,TRBD2,TRBV2,CASSPTSGGALYTQYF,TGTGCCAGCAGTCCGACTAGCGGGGGGGCCCTATATACGCAGTATTTT
.,TRBJ2-7,TRBD1,TRBV19,CASSNRDRAYEQYF,TGTGCCAGTAGCAACCGGGACAGGGCGTACGAGCAGTACTTC
once,TRBJ2-7,.,TRBV7-2,CASSSSPSGYEQYF,TGTGCCAGCAGCTCTTCCCCTAGTGGGTACGAGCAGTACTTC
.,TRBJ1-4,.,TRBV13,CASSLGPGGGEKLFF,TGTGCCAGCAGCTTAGGCCCGGGAGGGGGAGAAAAACTGTTTTTT
.,TRBJ1-2,.,TRBV15,CATSRALDSYGYTF,TGTGCCACCAGCAGGGCCCTGGACAGCTATGGCTACACCTTC
.,TRBJ1-1,TRBD1,TRBV18,CASSPPGRGLNTEAFF,TGTGCCAGCTCACCACCGGGCAGGGGGTTGAACACTGAAGCTTTCTTT
.,TRBJ2-7,TRBD2,TRBV4-3,CASSQDTSGGYEQYF,TGCGCCAGCAGCCAAGATACTAGCGGGGGCTACGAGCAGTACTTC
.,TRBJ1-2,TRBD1,TRBV7-9,CASSSGGQGGLVYTF,TGTGCCAGCAGCTCCGGCGGACAGGGGGGGTTGGTCTACACCTTC
once,TRBJ2-7,TRBD2,TRBV10-3,CAISETGTTTYEQYF,TGTGCCATCAGTGAGACCGGGACTACCACCTACGAGCAGTACTTC
.,TRBJ2-7,TRBD2,TRBV5-5,CASSLSSGGPYEQYF,TGTGCCAGCAGCTTGTCTAGCGGGGGACCTTACGAGCAGTACTTC
.,TRBJ2-3,TRBD2,TRBV19,CASSMGGSGSTDTQYF,TGTGCCAGTAGTATGGGGGGTAGCGGGTCCACAGATACGCAGTATTTT
.,TRBJ2-3,.,TRBV19,CASSRGFGDTQYF,TGTGCCAGTAGTAGAGGATTTGGGGATACGCAGTATTTT